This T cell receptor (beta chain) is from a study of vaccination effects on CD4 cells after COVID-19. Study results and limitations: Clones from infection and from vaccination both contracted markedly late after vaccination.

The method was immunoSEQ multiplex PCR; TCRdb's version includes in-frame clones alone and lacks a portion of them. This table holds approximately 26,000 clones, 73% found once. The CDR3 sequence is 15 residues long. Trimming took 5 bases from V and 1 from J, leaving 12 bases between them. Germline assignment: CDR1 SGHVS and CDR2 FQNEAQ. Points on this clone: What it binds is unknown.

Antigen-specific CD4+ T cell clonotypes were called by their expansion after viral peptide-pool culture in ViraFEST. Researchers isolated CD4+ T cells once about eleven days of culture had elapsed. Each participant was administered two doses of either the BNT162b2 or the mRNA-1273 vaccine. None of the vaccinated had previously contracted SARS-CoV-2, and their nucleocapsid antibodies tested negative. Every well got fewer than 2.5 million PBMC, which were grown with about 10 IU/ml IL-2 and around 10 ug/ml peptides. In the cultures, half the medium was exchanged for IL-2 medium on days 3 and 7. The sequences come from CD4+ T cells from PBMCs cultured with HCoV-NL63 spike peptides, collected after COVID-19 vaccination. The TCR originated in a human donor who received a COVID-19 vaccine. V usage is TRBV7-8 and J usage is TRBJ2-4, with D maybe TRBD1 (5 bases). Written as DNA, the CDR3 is TGTGCCAGCAGCCCACGACAGACGGCCAAAAACATTCAGTACTTC. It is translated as CASSPRQTAKNIQYF.